The rows below give T cell receptor beta chains drawn from one sample of a study of T cells after yellow fever vaccination. TCRdb re-called the 5' RACE reads through MiXCR, storing one row per CDR3 protein. The table lists 310,000 or so distinct CDR3 sequences, 6.8% of them singletons, with roughly a sixth in the top ten. This specimen was PBMCs, taken about 49 days after the first yellow fever vaccination. These receptors all stem from a man younger than 35 who received the YFV17D yellow fever vaccine. CDR3s include the opening cysteine and the closing phenylalanine or tryptophan. A D gene is named only where the DNA matches it firmly. Size is stated for part of the rows, as once, few or many counts, or as a class when the clone is expanded.

D	J	V	size	CDR3	DNA
.	TRBJ2-3	TRBV7-6	.	CASSSGQRDTQYF	TGTGCCAGCAGCTCAGGGCAGAGGGATACGCAGTATTTT
.	TRBJ1-1	TRBV5-1	few	CASSLSDLTEAFF	TGCGCCAGCAGCCTCAGCGACCTGACTGAAGCTTTCTTT
.	TRBJ1-4	TRBV29-1	.	CSATLDSGEKLFF	TGCAGCGCTACATTGGATTCGGGTGAAAAACTGTTTTTT
TRBD1	TRBJ2-7	TRBV5-4	.	CASSLGQGISYEQYF	TGTGCCAGCAGCTTGGGACAGGGGATCTCCTACGAGCAGTACTTC
TRBD1	TRBJ1-5	TRBV2	.	CASSAQGGSNQPQHF	TGTGCCAGCAGTGCGCAGGGGGGCAGCAATCAGCCCCAGCATTTT
TRBD2	TRBJ2-5	TRBV24-1	.	CATSDYASGGKETQYF	TGTGCCACCAGTGATTACGCTAGCGGGGGAAAAGAGACCCAGTACTTC
.	TRBJ1-1	TRBV5-1	.	CASSFGGLANTEAFF	TGCGCCAGCAGCTTTGGGGGTTTGGCGAACACTGAAGCTTTCTTT
.	TRBJ1-2	TRBV29-1	many	CSADRAGYTF	TGCAGCGCGGACCGAGCGGGCTACACCTTC
.	TRBJ2-5	TRBV15	.	CATNYERSQETQYF	TGTGCCACCAATTATGAAAGGTCCCAAGAGACCCAGTACTTC
.	TRBJ2-5	TRBV7-2	many	CASSLGGRAAETQYF	TGTGCCAGCAGCTTAGGGGGACGCGCAGCTGAGACCCAGTACTTC
TRBD1	TRBJ2-2	TRBV7-8	few	CASSSIGTANTGELFF	TGTGCCAGCAGTTCGATCGGGACAGCGAACACCGGGGAGCTGTTTTTT
.	TRBJ2-3	TRBV20-1	few	CSASRPIGADTQYF	TGCAGTGCTAGCCGCCCTATCGGCGCAGATACGCAGTATTTT
.	TRBJ1-1	TRBV9	many	CASNPWDMNTEAFF	TGTGCCAGCAACCCATGGGACATGAACACTGAAGCTTTCTTT
.	TRBJ1-3	TRBV12-3/TRBV12-4	few	CASSSDRGAGNTIYF	TGTGCCAGCAGTTCCGACCGAGGTGCTGGAAACACCATATATTTT
.	TRBJ1-2	TRBV5-1	few	CASSLGPSGSGGYTF	TGCGCCAGCAGCTTGGGACCCTCAGGGTCCGGAGGCTACACCTTC
.	TRBJ2-6	TRBV25-1	.	CASSDFPTLGANVLTF	TGTGCCAGCAGTGACTTCCCCACGCTCGGGGCCAACGTCCTGACTTTC
TRBD1	TRBJ1-1	TRBV4-1	.	CASSQPTGENTEAFF	TGCGCCAGCAGCCAACCGACAGGGGAAAACACTGAAGCTTTCTTT
.	TRBJ2-5	TRBV5-1	.	CASSSDSETQYF	TGCGCCAGCAGCTCAGATTCCGAGACCCAGTACTTC
TRBD2	TRBJ2-2	TRBV27	.	CASSLGPGRGTGELFF	TGTGCCAGCAGTTTAGGGCCAGGGAGGGGCACCGGGGAGCTGTTTTTT
.	TRBJ1-1	TRBV5-6	few	CASSLVGTTEAFF	TGTGCCAGCAGCTTGGTGGGGACCACTGAAGCTTTCTTT